Shown below are 17 T cell receptor beta chains from a single sample sequenced in a study of PD-L1 blockade in urothelial cancer. Generated by immunoSEQ multiplex PCR, the TCRdb table keeps only in-frame clones and is missing some. This table has about 39,000 clones, roughly 90% appearing once. The sequences come from PBMCs, collected around atezolizumab (anti-PD-L1) treatment. The receptors stem from a man between 60 and 75 years old with urothelial cancer.

The genes are TRBV2 and TRBJ2-2; possibly TRBD1 for D (7 bases). The CDR3 loop spans 16 amino acids. The V end was cut by 4 bases, the J end by 0 bases, with 12 bases between. CDR1 and CDR2 from the germline V gene are SNHLY and FYNNEI. CDR3 loop: CASSVQGGANTGELFF. The CDR3 coding sequence is TGTGCCAGCAGTGTCCAGGGGGGAGCGAACACCGGGGAGCTGTTTTTT.

This chain uses TRBV4-2 with TRBJ2-5; no firm D call. CDR1 is LGHNA, CDR2 YNFKEQ, per germline. The CDR3 loop spans 15 amino acids. Trimming took 2 bases from V and 0 from J, leaving 10 bases between them. CDR3 protein: CASSQYQKNQETQYF. DNA for the CDR3: TGTGCCAGCAGCCAATATCAGAAAAACCAAGAGACCCAGTACTTC.

V and J are TRBV5-1 and TRBJ1-2; D is ambiguous. CDR1 and CDR2 from the germline V gene are SGHRS and YFSETQ. The CDR3 loop spans 14 amino acids. V was clipped by 0 bases and J by 4 bases, with 10 bases between them. This CDR3 is CASSLDEGGYGYTF. The CDR3 DNA is TGCGCCAGCAGCTTGGACGAGGGCGGCTATGGCTACACCTTC.

The rearrangement joins TRBV5-1 to TRBJ1-6; no reliable D call. V dropped 4 bases and J dropped 13 bases, with 24 bases sitting between them. This CDR3 is built from 16 residues. Germline V gene data show CDR1 as SGHRS and CDR2 as YFSETQ. The CDR3: CASSPLSGRLEGPLHF. DNA of the CDR3: TGCGCCAGCAGCCCTTTAAGTGGCAGGCTGGAGGGTCCCCTCCACTTT. Combining the CDR3 with reference TRBV5-1 and TRBJ1-6 gives the whole variable domain KAGVTQTPRYLIKTRGQQVTLSCSPISGHRSVSWYQQTPGQGLQFLFEYFSETQRNKGNFPGRFSGRQFSNSRSEMNVSTLELGDSALYLCASSPLSGRLEGPLHFGNGTRLTVT.

The chain employs TRBV11-2 and TRBJ2-7; 10 bases align to TRBD1. CDR1 SGHAT and CDR2 FQNNGV come from the germline V gene. Trimming cost V 5 bases and J 3 bases; bases outside gene matches: 4. The CDR3 spans 14 residues. The CDR3 reads CASSHGTGDYEQYF. For the CDR3, the DNA is TGTGCCAGCAGCCACGGGACAGGGGACTACGAGCAGTACTTC.

The gene calls are TRBV6-5 and TRBJ1-2; D possibly corresponds to TRBD1 (5 bases). Germline V CDR1 and CDR2: MNHEY, SVGAGI. CDR3 length: 15 amino acids. V was trimmed by 2 bases and J by 5 bases, leaving 15 bases between them. This chain's CDR3 is CASSYPGGTGYGYTF. Here the CDR3 DNA reads TGTGCCAGCAGTTACCCGGGAGGGACGGGGTATGGCTACACCTTC.

The gene calls are TRBV7-9 and TRBJ2-2, with D maybe TRBD2 (5 bases). V was pared by 5 bases and J by 3 bases, with 19 bases between. Germline V CDR1 and CDR2: SEHNR, FQNEAQ (reference sequence). The CDR3 loop spans 17 amino acids. CDR3 protein: CASSPSRAPGYTGELFF. Written as DNA, the CDR3 is TGTGCCAGCAGCCCCTCCCGGGCCCCGGGGTACACCGGGGAGCTGTTTTTT.

The chain combines TRBV29-1 with TRBJ2-5; 10 nucleotides align to TRBD2. The CDR3 covers 17 residues. V shed 3 bases and J 1 base; nucleotides not matched to a gene: 11. The germline gives CDR1 SQVTM, CDR2 ANQGSEA. The CDR3 DNA follows: TGCAGCGTTGATGGGCTAGCGGGAGAACTTCTCCAAGAGACCCAGTACTTC. This encodes CSVDGLAGELLQETQYF.

The table lists this clone with a few counts. This chain joins TRBV20-1 and TRBJ1-2; D remains ambiguous. Germline V gene data show CDR1 as DFQATT and CDR2 as SNEGSKA (reference sequence). The V end was cut by 5 bases, the J end by 3 bases, with 7 bases between. CDR3 length: 11 amino acids. CDR3 sequence (DNA): TGCAGTGCTGCAGAAGACTATGGCTACACCTTC. Translating gives CSAAEDYGYTF.

CDR3 sequence: CASSYAGGSYNEQFF. The CDR3 DNA reads as TGTGCCAGCAGTTATGCGGGGGGATCCTACAATGAGCAGTTCTTC. The V call is TRBV6-6, the J call TRBJ2-1; 8 nucleotides align to TRBD2. The ends lost 3 bases at V and 1 base at J; junction bases unmatched: 2. The CDR3 contains 15 residues. Germline V lookup: CDR1 MNHNY, CDR2 SVGAGI (reference sequence).

This chain connects TRBV27 to TRBJ2-6; possibly TRBD2 for D (5 bases). V lost 5 bases, J lost 3 bases, and 11 bases lay in between. The length of the CDR3 is 15 residues. Germline CDR1 and CDR2: MNHEY and SMNVEV (reference sequence). This CDR3 reads CASSRGLGGANVLTF. For the CDR3, the DNA is TGTGCCAGCAGTAGAGGGTTGGGTGGGGCCAACGTCCTGACTTTC.

The V and J genes are TRBV5-4 and TRBJ2-7; TRBD2 is a possible D gene (6 bases). CDR3 length: 14 amino acids. Between the trimmed V and J ends, which lost 4 bases and 3 bases, there was a span of 14 bases. The germline V gene has CDR1 SGHNT and CDR2 YYREEE (reference sequence). The CDR3 sequence is CASSRGPRGYEQYF. The DNA of the CDR3 is TGTGCCAGCAGCAGGGGACCGCGGGGCTACGAGCAGTACTTC.

This chain joins TRBV27 and TRBJ2-2; D might be TRBD1 (6 bases). V was cut by 2 bases and J by 0 bases, with 7 bases left in between. From germline, CDR1 is MNHEY and CDR2 SMNVEV (reference sequence). The CDR3 totals 15 residues. The CDR3 DNA reads TGTGCCAGCAGTTTACAGGGGCCGAACACCGGGGAGCTGTTTTTT. Translating gives CASSLQGPNTGELFF.

The chain employs TRBV6-4 and TRBJ1-5; maybe TRBD1 (5 bases). The CDR3 contains 15 residues. Germline lookup yields CDR1 MRHNA and CDR2 SNTAGT. Trimming cost V 0 bases and J 4 bases, with 10 bases left between them. Written as DNA, the CDR3 is TGTGCCAGCAGTGACTCCAGGACACGAAATCAGCCCCAGCATTTT. This translates into CASSDSRTRNQPQHF.

The CDR3: CASSVAGAGYEQYF. DNA for the CDR3: TGTGCCAGCAGCGTAGCGGGAGCCGGCTACGAGCAGTACTTC. The chain recombines TRBV9 with TRBJ2-7; TRBD2 is a possible D gene (6 bases). This CDR3 is built from 14 residues. V lost 0 bases and J lost 3, with 10 bases in between. CDR1 is SGDLS, CDR2 YYNGEE, per germline. The full variable domain, its missing parts supplied by reference TRBV9 and TRBJ2-7, is DSGVTQTPKHLITATGQRVTLRCSPRSGDLSVYWYQQSLDQGLQFLIQYYNGEERAKGNILERFSAQQFPDLHSELNLSSLELGDSALYFCASSVAGAGYEQYFGPGTRLTVT.

The V gene is TRBV28, the J gene TRBJ1-2; 7 nucleotides line up with TRBD1. With V trimmed by 2 bases and J by 7 bases, 19 bases remained unmatched. Germline CDR1 is MDHEN and CDR2 is SYDVKM. There are 18 residues in the CDR3. The CDR3 region has the DNA TGTGCCAGCAGTTTACGAACAACAGGGGCGGGCAAGTTTGGTGGCTACACCTTC. It translates to CASSLRTTGAGKFGGYTF.

The V gene is TRBV7-2, the J gene TRBJ2-7; 7 bases map to TRBD1. Trimming cost V 4 bases and J 2 bases; bases outside gene matches: 2. The CDR3 is 13 residues long. The germline gives CDR1 SGHTA, CDR2 FQGNSA. The CDR3 DNA reads TGTGCCAGCAGCTACGGACAGGCCTACGAGCAGTACTTC. Protein sequence: CASSYGQAYEQYF.